This TCR beta chain appears in the sequencing data of a study of beta chain features in type 1 diabetes. About this clone itself: Its target is unknown.

Staining for CD45RO/CCR7/CD25/CD127/CD95/CD27 allowed sorting of CD4+ naive, central memory, regulatory and stem cell-like memory cells. Study-wide results and limits: Whether HLA type influences TCRB rearrangement remained unresolved here.

The authors reverse transcribed all of the isolated RNA, so sequencing captured expressed TCRB transcripts. Only in-frame clones appear in the TCRdb table, and some are missing; sequencing was by immunoSEQ multiplex PCR. The sample comprises about 150,000 clones, approximately 9% of which are singletons, and 2% to 3% rests with the top ten. Trimming took 4 bases from V and 7 from J, leaving 14 bases between them. The CDR3 runs 14 residues. Germline CDR1 and CDR2: MNHEY and SMNVEV (reference sequence). The chain employs TRBV27 and TRBJ1-5; a weak D match, TRBD1 (6 bases). Sequenced: central memory CD4+ T cells from blood. The TCR comes from a woman in her late teens or twenties in good health. CDR3 in DNA: TGTGCCAGCAGTTCCCCAGGGGCAGGACAGCCCCAGCATTTT. Translating gives CASSSPGAGQPQHF.